Presented here are 5 T cell receptor beta chains from one specimen sequenced in a study of TIL therapy for anti-PD-1-resistant metastatic lung cancer. This was the immunoSEQ v3 assay. The repertoire was sequenced with immunoSEQ multiplex PCR; TCRdb's copy has only in-frame clones and lacks some. This table holds more than 90,000 clones, 50% to 70% found once. Time point specified: pre-treatment sample, taken before nivolumab and TIL therapy. Pleural nodules or supraclavicular lymph nodes made up most of the excised metastases sampled. This specimen was tumor tissue, taken at baseline. These receptor sequences come from a person aged 25 to 80 with non-small cell lung cancer.

This rearrangement joins TRBV27 to TRBJ2-7; D unresolved. This CDR3 contains 14 residues. V dropped 0 bases and J dropped 7 bases, with 13 bases sitting between them. Germline assignment: CDR1 MNHEY and CDR2 SMNVEV (reference sequence). CDR3 sequence: CASSLSGYIWEQYF. The CDR3 DNA reads as TGTGCCAGCAGTTTATCTGGCTACATTTGGGAGCAGTACTTC.

V is TRBV24-1 and J is TRBJ2-5; 9 nucleotides match TRBD1. CDR1 and CDR2 (germline): KGHDR, SFDVKD. This CDR3 is 16 amino acids long. With 4 bases clipped from V and 4 bases from J, the junction kept 9 bases outside the gene matches. The CDR3, as DNA: TGTGCCACCAGTGACCCGGACAGGGGTCGTCGAGAGACCCAGTACTTC. Residues: CATSDPDRGRRETQYF.

The V and J genes are TRBV7-9 and TRBJ2-7; TRBD1 agrees at 9 bases. Trimming took 3 bases from V and 1 from J; bases not matched to a gene: 1. The CDR3 loop spans 14 amino acids. Germline V gives CDR1 SEHNR, CDR2 FQNEAQ (reference sequence). CDR3 amino acids: CASSLTGGSYEQYF. The CDR3 DNA is TGTGCCAGCAGCTTGACAGGGGGTTCCTACGAGCAGTACTTC.

The gene calls are TRBV9 and TRBJ1-4, with TRBD1 as a possible D gene (5 bases). The germline V gene has CDR1 SGDLS and CDR2 YYNGEE. The V end lost 0 bases, the J end lost 8 bases, and 14 bases lay between the germline ends. The CDR3 loop spans 15 amino acids. In DNA form, the CDR3 reads TGTGCCAGCAGCGTAGGCGGGGGATCATTAGAAAAACTGTTTTTT. Protein product: CASSVGGGSLEKLFF.

This sequence joins TRBV28 and TRBJ2-5, with D perhaps matching TRBD1 or TRBD2 (5 bases each). CDR3 size: 13 residues. Germline loops: CDR1 MDHEN, CDR2 SYDVKM. Trimming removed 11 bases at V and 2 bases at J, with 15 bases between. The CDR3 DNA reads TGTGCCGGCTCTGAGGGGCCGCAAGAGACCCAGTACTTC. Protein sequence: CAGSEGPQETQYF.